The clone carrying this TCR beta chain was counted a single time. The entry originates in a study of blood T cell repertoires in COVID-19. Study-wide context: Samples of COVID-19 (acute and convalescent) were obtained from the United States, Italy and Spain. In each case, the material was cDNA or gDNA derived from T cells, B-cell-depleted T cells, or PBMCs.

In the original processing: Reference gene primer amplification yielded estimated nucleated cell counts. The assay was immunoSEQ multiplex PCR, and TCRdb's table has in-frame clones only and misses some. Clonal size and the V and J genes are those of that table, whereas D and trimming came from the DNA. The profile shows over 100,000 clones, approximately 81% of them singletons. The sample taken for sequencing was peripheral blood. This sequence originates from a man aged 40-55 years with acute or convalescent COVID-19.

The chain's CDR3 is CASSPPPAGELFF. The CDR3 DNA follows: TGTGCCAGCTCACCCCCACCGGCCGGGGAGCTGTTTTTT. The V gene is TRBV18, the J gene TRBJ2-2; no firm D call. This CDR3 is built from 13 residues. From germline, CDR1 is KGHSH and CDR2 LQKENI. V gave up 3 bases and J gave up 6 bases, with 8 bases separating them.